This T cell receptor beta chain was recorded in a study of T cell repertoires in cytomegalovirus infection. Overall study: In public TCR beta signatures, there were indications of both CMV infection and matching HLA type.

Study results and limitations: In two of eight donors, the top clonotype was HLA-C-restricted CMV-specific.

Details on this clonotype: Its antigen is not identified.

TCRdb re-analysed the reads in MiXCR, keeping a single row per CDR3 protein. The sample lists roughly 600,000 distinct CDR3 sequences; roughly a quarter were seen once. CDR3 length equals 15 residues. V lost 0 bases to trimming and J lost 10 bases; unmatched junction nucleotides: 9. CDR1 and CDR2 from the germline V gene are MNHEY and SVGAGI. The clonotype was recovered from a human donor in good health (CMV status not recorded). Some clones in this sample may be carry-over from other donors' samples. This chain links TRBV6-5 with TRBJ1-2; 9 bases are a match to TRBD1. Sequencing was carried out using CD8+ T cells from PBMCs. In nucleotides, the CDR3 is TGTGCCAGCAGTTACTCGAGGGACAGGGTGAGAGACTACACCTTC. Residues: CASSYSRDRVRDYTF.